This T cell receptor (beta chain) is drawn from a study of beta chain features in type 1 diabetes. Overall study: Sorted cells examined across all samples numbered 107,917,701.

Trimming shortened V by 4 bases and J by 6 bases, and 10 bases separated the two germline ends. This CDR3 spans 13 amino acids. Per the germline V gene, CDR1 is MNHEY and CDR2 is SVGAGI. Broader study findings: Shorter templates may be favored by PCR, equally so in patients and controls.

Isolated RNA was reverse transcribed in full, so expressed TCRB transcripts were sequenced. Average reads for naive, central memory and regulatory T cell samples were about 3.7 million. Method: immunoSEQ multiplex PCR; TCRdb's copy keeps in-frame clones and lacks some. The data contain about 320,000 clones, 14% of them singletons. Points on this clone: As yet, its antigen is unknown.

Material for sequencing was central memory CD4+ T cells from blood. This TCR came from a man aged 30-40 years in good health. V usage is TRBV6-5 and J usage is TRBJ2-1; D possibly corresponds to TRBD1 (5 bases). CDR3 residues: CASSFRDSNEQFF. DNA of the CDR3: TGTGCCAGCAGTTTCCGCGACAGCAATGAGCAGTTCTTC.